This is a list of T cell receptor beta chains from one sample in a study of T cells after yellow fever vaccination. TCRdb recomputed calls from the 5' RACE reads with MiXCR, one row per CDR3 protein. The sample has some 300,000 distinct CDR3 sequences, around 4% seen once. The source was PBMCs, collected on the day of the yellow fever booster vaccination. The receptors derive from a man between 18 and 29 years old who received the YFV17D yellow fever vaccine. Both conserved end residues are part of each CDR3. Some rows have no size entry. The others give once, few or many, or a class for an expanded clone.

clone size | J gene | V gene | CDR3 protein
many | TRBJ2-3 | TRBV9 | CASSTYSGAGTDTQYF
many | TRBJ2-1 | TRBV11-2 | CASSPLAGDHNEQFF
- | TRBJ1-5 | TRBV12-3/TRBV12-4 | CASSLTGQGVQPQHF
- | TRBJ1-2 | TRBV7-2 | CASSWTWTGDDGYTF
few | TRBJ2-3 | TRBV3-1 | CASSHRVLVRTDTQYF
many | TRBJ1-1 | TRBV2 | CASSWDRNTEAFF
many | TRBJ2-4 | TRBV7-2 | CASSLSQGGNIQYF
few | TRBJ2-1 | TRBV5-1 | CASSLVRLAYNEQFF
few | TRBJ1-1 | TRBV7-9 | CASSLAGSARTAFF
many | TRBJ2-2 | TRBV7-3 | CASSLAPGQGTGELFF
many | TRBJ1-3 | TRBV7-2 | CASSDVLGGKYF
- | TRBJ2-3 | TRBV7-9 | CASSNGDTQYF
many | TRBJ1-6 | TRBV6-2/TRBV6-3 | CASSGYLGVTLHF
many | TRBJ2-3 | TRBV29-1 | CSVIAGGPGDTQYF
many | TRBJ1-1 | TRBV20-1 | CSARRGTGTMEAFF
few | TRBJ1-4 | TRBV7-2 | CASSLLGVGEKLFF
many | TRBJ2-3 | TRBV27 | CASSLSDSEFADTQYF
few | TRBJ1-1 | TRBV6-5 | CASRHRSRTNTEAFF
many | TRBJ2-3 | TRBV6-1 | CASSVLAGASTDTQYF
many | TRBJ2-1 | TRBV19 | CASSRSGEWYEQFF
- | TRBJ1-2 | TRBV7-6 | CASSLGTGWDVGYGYTF
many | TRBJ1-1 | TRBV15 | CATSRDRGRAEAFF
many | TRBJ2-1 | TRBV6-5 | CASHGPVNEQFF
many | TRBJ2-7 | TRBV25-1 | CASSRATAFEQYF
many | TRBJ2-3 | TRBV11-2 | CASSSGGPGPTQYF
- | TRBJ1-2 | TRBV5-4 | CASSLKWVPGYTF
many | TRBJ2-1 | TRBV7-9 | CASSGPGQGRNEQFF
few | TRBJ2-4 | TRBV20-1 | CSATDPSSTAKNIQYF
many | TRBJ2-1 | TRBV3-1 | CASSSRSRGTSGTKNEQFF
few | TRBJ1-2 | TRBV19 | CASSILFLGSNYGYTF
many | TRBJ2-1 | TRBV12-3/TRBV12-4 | CASTLDRVNEQFF
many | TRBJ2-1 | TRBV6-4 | CASRTGAGSNEQFF
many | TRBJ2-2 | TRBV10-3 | CATGGAIVTGELFF
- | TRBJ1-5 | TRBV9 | CASSVWDGQPQHF
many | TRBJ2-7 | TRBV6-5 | CASSSPTGLGQYF
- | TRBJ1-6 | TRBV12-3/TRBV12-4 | CASSYDTLYNSPLHF
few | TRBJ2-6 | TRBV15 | CATNPREAGANVLTF
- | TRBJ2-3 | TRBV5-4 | CASSSRQGEDTQYF
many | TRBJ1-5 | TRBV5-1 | CASSLEWDPRSTQPQHF
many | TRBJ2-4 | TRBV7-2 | CASSLRGQGGNIQYF